This TCR beta chain emerged from a study of cytomegalovirus exposure and HLA in healthy donors. Study-level points and caveats: First-cohort TCR clusters tended to co-occur in the roughly 130 validation repertoires, a later analysis found. The dataset shows that most TCR sequences were rare, while some public TCRs occurred in many donors.

As for this clone: As yet, its antigen is unknown.

Only in-frame clones appear in the TCRdb table, and some are missing; sequencing was by immunoSEQ multiplex PCR. The table has about 120,000 clones, around 89% seen once. V was clipped by 1 base and J by 5 bases, with 16 bases between them. CDR1 is SGDLS and CDR2 is YYNGEE in the germline V gene. There are 15 residues in the CDR3. The donors were part of the validation cohort, which consisted of approximately 110 subjects and was separate from the first cohort of 600 to 850 subjects. Sequenced: PBMCs. This receptor was taken from a woman aged 18-35 years in good health and CMV-seropositive. The V and J genes are TRBV9 and TRBJ2-7, with D possibly TRBD2 on 6 matching bases. Here the CDR3 DNA reads TGTGCCAGCAGCGTACCGGGACTCCTGTTCGACGAGCAGTACTTC. Its translation is CASSVPGLLFDEQYF.